Below, 13 T cell receptor beta chains from the same sample are listed, as sequenced in a study of blood T cell repertoires in COVID-19. Clones were sequenced by immunoSEQ multiplex PCR, and TCRdb holds only the in-frame ones, with some missing. Of 160,000 or so clones in the sample, 81% were seen once. Material: peripheral blood. The receptors here all came from a human donor in a cohort sampled during active COVID-19.

The chain carries TRBV6-5 and TRBJ1-2; D gene ambiguous. The CDR3 covers 11 residues. The germline V and J ends were trimmed by 5 bases and 8 bases, with 9 bases remaining between them. CDR1 and CDR2 from the germline V gene are MNHEY and SVGAGI. In DNA form, the CDR3 reads TGTGCCAGCAGTCCGGGTTGGGGCTACACCTTC. It is translated as CASSPGWGYTF.

This clone was recorded only once. The junction differs from germline at one of its ends, possibly a read error. The CDR3 loop reads CASSPATSGIPGNSLF. The CDR3, as DNA: TGTGCCAGCTCACCTGCGACTAGCGGGATTCCCGGAAACTCCTTATTC. The rearrangement uses TRBV18 and TRBJ2-7, with TRBD2 identical over 11 bases. The CDR3 extends over 16 amino acids. Germline loops: CDR1 KGHSH, CDR2 LQKENI.

The V and J genes are TRBV9 and TRBJ2-5; 15 bases match TRBD2. This CDR3 is built from 17 residues. Germline assignment: CDR1 SGDLS and CDR2 YYNGEE. Germline trimming cut 4 bases from V and 5 bases from J; bases unmatched to any gene: 9. CDR3 nucleotide sequence: TGTGCCAGCAGCACCTCGGGACTAGCGGGGGGAGGGGAGACCCAGTACTTC. Amino acid sequence: CASSTSGLAGGGETQYF.

The CDR3 reads CASSPGTGGPEQYF. The CDR3 coding sequence is TGTGCCAGCAGCCCCGGGACAGGGGGTCCCGAGCAGTACTTC. The chain combines TRBV5-4 with TRBJ2-7; TRBD1 matches 11 bases. Looked up from germline, CDR1 is SGHNT and CDR2 is YYREEE (reference sequence). Trimming took 4 bases from V and 6 from J; bases not matched to a gene: 6. The CDR3 has 14 residues.

V is TRBV18 and J is TRBJ2-7; TRBD2 is a possible D gene (8 bases). The germline gives CDR1 KGHSH, CDR2 LQKENI. V was shortened by 5 bases and J by 4 bases, with 27 bases between the two germline ends. The CDR3 totals 18 residues. The CDR3 region is CASSSLRTGPAGEYEQYF. In nucleotides, the CDR3 is TGTGCCAGCTCATCCCTGCGGACAGGCCCAGCGGGAGAGTACGAGCAGTACTTC.

The rearrangement uses TRBV10-3 and TRBJ1-1; 9 bases match TRBD1. Germline-derived CDR1 and CDR2 are ENHRY and SYGVKD. CDR3 length equals 12 residues. V dropped 8 bases and J dropped 7; count of bases not matched to a gene: 5. The CDR3, as DNA: TGTGCCATCCTGGGACAGGGAAATGAAGCTTTCTTT. Its translation: CAILGQGNEAFF.

The rearrangement uses TRBV6-5 and TRBJ1-2, with D perhaps matching TRBD1 (5 bases). Germline V gene data show CDR1 as MNHEY and CDR2 as SVGAGI. V gave up 6 bases and J gave up 7 bases, with 15 bases separating them. The CDR3 loop spans 13 amino acids. The chain's CDR3 is CASSRDGGGGYTF. Here the CDR3 DNA reads TGTGCCAGCAGCAGGGACGGCGGGGGTGGCTACACCTTC.

The chain recombines TRBV5-1 with TRBJ1-2; no firm D call. The CDR3 totals 14 residues. V shed 2 bases and J shed 2 bases, with 10 bases lying between them. Germline CDR1 SGHRS, CDR2 YFSETQ. CDR3: CASSFVGANYGYTF. The CDR3, as DNA: TGCGCCAGCAGCTTTGTGGGCGCGAACTATGGCTACACCTTC.

This chain connects TRBV7-2 to TRBJ1-6, with D hard to call. Between the trimmed V and J ends, which lost 3 bases and 6 bases, there was a span of 6 bases. Germline V gene data show CDR1 as SGHTA and CDR2 as FQGNSA. The CDR3 spans 13 residues. DNA for the CDR3: TGTGCCAGCAGCTTCGAGCCTAATTCACCCCTCCACTTT. Translating gives CASSFEPNSPLHF.

The V and J genes are TRBV5-4 and TRBJ2-7; a weak D match, TRBD1 (8 bases). The germline V gene has CDR1 SGHNT and CDR2 YYREEE (reference sequence). This CDR3 contains 15 residues. V was clipped by 0 bases and J by 5 bases, with 15 bases between them. CDR3 nucleotides: TGTGCCAGCAGCTTGGTTAACAGGGGGGGAGACGAGCAGTACTTC. Its translation is CASSLVNRGGDEQYF.

The chain employs TRBV7-6 and TRBJ2-6; D remains unclear. CDR1 is SGHVS and CDR2 is FNYEAQ in the germline V gene. V lost 1 base and J 0 bases, leaving 10 bases between the germline ends. This CDR3 has 17 amino acids. Here the CDR3 DNA reads TGTGCCAGCAGCTTAGATCGTAAGAGCTCTGGGGCCAACGTCCTGACTTTC. It is translated as CASSLDRKSSGANVLTF.

The J gene is TRBJ2-5, the V gene TRBV4-1; TRBD1 matches at 11 bases. The V segment lost 0 bases and the J segment 4 bases; nucleotides outside the gene matches: 10. CDR1 and CDR2 from the germline V gene are MGHRA and YSYEKL. This CDR3 is built from 18 residues. CDR3 DNA: TGCGCCAGCAGCCAAGAGCTCACCGGGACAGGGGGTAGAGAGACCCAGTACTTC. Amino acids: CASSQELTGTGGRETQYF.

This clone is a singleton in its sample. The CDR3 nucleotides read TGTGCCACCAGTGACAGGGGTTTCAATGAGCAGTTCTTC. Its protein is CATSDRGFNEQFF. V gene TRBV15 combines with J gene TRBJ2-1; 8 bases agree with TRBD1. The V gene's germline CDR1 is LNHNV and CDR2 YYDKDF (reference sequence). Trimming cost V 6 bases and J 6 bases; bases outside gene matches: 4. CDR3 length equals 13 residues.